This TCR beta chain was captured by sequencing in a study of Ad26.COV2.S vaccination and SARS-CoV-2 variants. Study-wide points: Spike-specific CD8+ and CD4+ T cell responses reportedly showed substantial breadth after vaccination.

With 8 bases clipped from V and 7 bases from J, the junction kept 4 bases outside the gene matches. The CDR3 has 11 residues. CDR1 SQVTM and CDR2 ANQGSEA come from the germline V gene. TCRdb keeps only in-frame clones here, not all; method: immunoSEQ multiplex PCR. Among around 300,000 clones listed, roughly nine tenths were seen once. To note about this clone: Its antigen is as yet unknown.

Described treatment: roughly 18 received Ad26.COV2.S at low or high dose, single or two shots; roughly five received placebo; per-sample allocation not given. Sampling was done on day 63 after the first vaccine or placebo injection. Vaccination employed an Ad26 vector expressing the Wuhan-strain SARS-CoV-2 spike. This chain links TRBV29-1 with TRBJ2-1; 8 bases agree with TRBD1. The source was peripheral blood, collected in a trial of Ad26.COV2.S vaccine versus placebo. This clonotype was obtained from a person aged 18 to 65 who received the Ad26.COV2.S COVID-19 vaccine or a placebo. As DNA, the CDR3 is TGCAGCCCGGGACAGGTAAATGAGCAGTTCTTC. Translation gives CSPGQVNEQFF.